The T cell receptor (beta chain) under discussion was sequenced for a study of T-cell reconstitution after alpha-beta-depleted transplantation in children. The CDR3 contains 12 residues. With 7 bases removed from V and 0 bases from J, the gap between germline ends came to 4 bases. Looked up from germline, CDR1 is MGHDK and CDR2 is SYGVNS. A library of TCRbeta sequences, prepared with unique molecular identifiers, was generated. Each CDR3 protein is one row after TCRdb ran MiXCR on the PCR reads. There are hundreds of thousands of distinct CDR3 sequences in the sample; 16% occur only once, and over 0.95% lies in the top ten.

The rearrangement joins TRBV25-1 to TRBJ1-3, with unresolved D. The sequencing here drew on PBMCs from the stem cell graft donor, taken from the stem cell graft. The source of this sequence is a human donor who donated a stem cell graft to a child with acute myeloid leukemia. Written as DNA, the CDR3 is TGTGCCAGCACCTTCTCTGGAAACACCATATATTTT. Residues: CASTFSGNTIYF. Combining the CDR3 with reference TRBV25-1 and TRBJ1-3 gives the whole variable domain EADIYQTPRYLVIGTGKKITLECSQTMGHDKMYWYQQDPGMELHLIHYSYGVNSTEKGDLSSESTVSRIRTEHFPLTLESARPSHTSQYLCASTFSGNTIYFGEGSWLTVV.